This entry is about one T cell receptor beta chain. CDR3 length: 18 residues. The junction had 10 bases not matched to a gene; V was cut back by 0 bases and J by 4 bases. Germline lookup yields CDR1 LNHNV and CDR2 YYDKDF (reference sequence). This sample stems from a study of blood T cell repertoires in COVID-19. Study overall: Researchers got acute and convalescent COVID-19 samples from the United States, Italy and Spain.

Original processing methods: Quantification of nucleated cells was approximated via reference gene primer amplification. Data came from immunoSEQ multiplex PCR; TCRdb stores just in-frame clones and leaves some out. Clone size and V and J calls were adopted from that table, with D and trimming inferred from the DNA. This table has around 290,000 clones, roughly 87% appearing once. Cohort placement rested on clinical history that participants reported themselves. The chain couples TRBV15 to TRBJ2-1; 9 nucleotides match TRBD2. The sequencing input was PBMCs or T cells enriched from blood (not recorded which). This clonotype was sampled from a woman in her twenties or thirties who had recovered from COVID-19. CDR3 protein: CATSRDQVGSGGYNEQFF. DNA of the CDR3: TGTGCCACCAGCAGAGATCAGGTCGGGAGCGGGGGGTACAATGAGCAGTTCTTC.